Included here is one TCR beta chain sequence, with context. This entry is derived from a study of blood T cell repertoires in COVID-19. The wider study: From T cells, B-cell-depleted T cells, or PBMCs came the material, which was cDNA or gDNA.

Produced via immunoSEQ multiplex PCR; TCRdb's table is partial and in-frame only. Here the sample spans under 140,000 clones, over 75% being singletons. Germline lookup yields CDR1 SGHNT and CDR2 YYREEE (reference sequence). The CDR3 contains 15 residues. V lost 0 bases and J lost 5, with 14 bases in between. The sample was peripheral blood. The TCR sequence derives from a woman of 80 years or more with active or convalescent COVID-19. The chain carries TRBV5-4 and TRBJ2-5, with a possible D match to TRBD2 (5 bases). The CDR3 DNA follows: TGTGCCAGCAGCTTGGCAGGCGGGCTCCGTGAGACCCAGTACTTC. It yields the protein CASSLAGGLRETQYF.